A selection of T cell receptor beta chains follows, all from one sample in a study of CD4 T cells in relation to SARS-CoV-2 and coronaviruses. Antigens for these TCRs are unknown. Here immunoSEQ multiplex PCR was the method, and the copy in TCRdb shows in-frame clones only, minus some. The repertoire holds 20,000 to 25,000 clones, with 66% as singletons. Sequencing used CD4+ T cells from PBMCs, cultured in vitro. The receptor set was obtained from a human donor in good health. Each CDR3 is given with its conserved first and last residue. Fields, in order: V gene, J gene, D gene, clone size, CDR3 DNA, CDR3 protein. D genes are given only for firm matches. Some rows mark clone size as missing; the rest say once, few, many or name a class of expanded clone.

TRBV4-3	TRBJ2-7	TRBD2	.	TGCGCCAGCAGCCAAGTCGCGGGGGACTTCTACGAGCAGTACTTC	CASSQVAGDFYEQYF
TRBV21-1	TRBJ1-6	.	few	TGTGCCAGCTATCCCAGGGGAGAGAATTCACCCCTCCACTTT	CASYPRGENSPLHF
TRBV19	TRBJ2-3	.	.	TGTGCCAGTAGGTCCACCCCGGGACTCCCGAAAGATACGCAGTATTTT	CASRSTPGLPKDTQYF
TRBV10-2	TRBJ1-5	.	.	TGCGCCAGCAGTGAGGGGGTAGGTCAGCCCCAGCATTTT	CASSEGVGQPQHF
TRBV4-1	TRBJ2-1	.	.	TGCGCCAGCAGCCAAGAAAGATGGGGGGTCAATGAGCAGTTCTTC	CASSQERWGVNEQFF
TRBV7-8	TRBJ1-2	.	few	TGTGCCAGCAGCTTAGGTCCCGGGGGGCGCTTATATGGCTACACCTTC	CASSLGPGGRLYGYTF
TRBV14	TRBJ1-3	.	.	TGTGCCAGCAGCCAAGCAATGGGCTCTGGAAACACCATATATTTT	CASSQAMGSGNTIYF
TRBV5-1	TRBJ1-3	.	.	TGCGCCAGCAGCCCTGAGGGGAGACAAAACACCATATATTTT	CASSPEGRQNTIYF
TRBV4-1	TRBJ1-6	.	few	TGCGCCAGCAGCCGACCGGGACCCAATTCACCCCTCCACTTT	CASSRPGPNSPLHF
TRBV4-1	TRBJ2-2	TRBD2	few	TGCGCCAGCAGCCAAGTCCCGGGACTAGCGGGAGAAATATCGGGTACCGGGGAGCTGTTTTTT	CASSQVPGLAGEISGTGELFF
TRBV4-2	TRBJ2-7	TRBD1	.	TGTGCCAGCAGCCAGGCTCGACAGGGGACCTACGAGCAGTACTTC	CASSQARQGTYEQYF